This T cell receptor (beta chain) stems from a study of metastatic and nonmetastatic thyroid tumors. Study-level information: Comparative analysis of repertoires was undertaken across blood and tumor or nodule tissue obtained from malignant and benign thyroid patients.

The CDR3 has 16 amino acids. Germline CDR1 reads MNHEY; CDR2 reads SMNVEV (reference sequence). The V segment lost 2 bases and the J segment 2 bases; nucleotides outside the gene matches: 5. Each patient went into thyroid surgery without having received any treatment. In the authors' workflow: Variation in CDR3 across clinicopathological groups served as the basis for constructing a distant-metastasis classifier in papillary thyroid cancer. TCRdb reanalyzed the PCR reads with MiXCR. TCRdb's processing, not the authors' own work, is the source of the V and J calls. This table has around 16,000 clones, roughly a third appearing once. General observations from the study: In blood and tumor, TCR beta diversity was reportedly significantly higher in malignant thyroid tumors than in benign nodules.

This clone ranks as medium-sized (0.01 to 0.1%). Antigen unknown. Input material: tumor tissue. This rearrangement joins TRBV27 to TRBJ1-3, with 8 bases matching TRBD1. The TCR comes from a male donor with papillary thyroid cancer or a benign thyroid nodule (not recorded which). Some clones in this sample may be carry-over from other donors' samples. The CDR3 bases are TGTGCCAGCAGTTTAGGCGGACAGGGTACTGGAAACACCATATATTTT. This gives the protein CASSLGGQGTGNTIYF.